This T cell receptor beta chain was captured in a study of T cell responses to AZD1222 COVID-19 vaccine. Study results and limitations: Spike-specific TCR breadth and depth went up after people got two AZD1222 doses. Repertoire collection took place solely once the T cell response had peaked. Close to half of spike-specific TCRs reportedly recognize unmutated variant regions.

Assay used: immunoSEQ multiplex PCR; TCRdb lists only in-frame clones, some missing. Of some 50,000 clones in the sample, 70% to 85% were seen once. In regard to this clone: Its antigen is as yet unknown.

The sample in question was peripheral blood, obtained on day 0 of AZD1222 vaccination. The clonotype originates from an adult in good health.

The CDR3 region is CASSLRTRGNTIYF. The DNA for the CDR3 is TGTGCCAGCAGTTTACGGACAAGAGGAAACACCATATATTTT. The chain carries TRBV27 and TRBJ1-3; D possibly corresponds to TRBD1 (5 bases). Trimming stripped 2 bases from V and 4 bases from J, with 9 bases between. Germline assignment: CDR1 MNHEY and CDR2 SMNVEV (reference sequence). The CDR3 extends over 14 amino acids.